Listed here are 28 T cell receptor beta chains from one sample, sequenced in a study of cytomegalovirus exposure and HLA in healthy donors. Primers for the PCR totalled 60 Vbeta and 13 Jbeta. Clones were sequenced by immunoSEQ multiplex PCR, and TCRdb holds only the in-frame ones, with some missing. The sample includes around 100,000 clones. Sequenced material: PBMCs. The receptors were sampled from a woman in her twenties or thirties in good health and CMV-seronegative.

The chain is built from TRBV5-8 and TRBJ2-5; D gene unclear. The germline V gene has CDR1 SGHTS and CDR2 YDEGEE. The CDR3 covers 13 residues. The V end lost 3 bases, the J end lost 4 bases, and 10 bases lay between the germline ends. CDR3 residues: CASSWAGVETQYF. The CDR3 DNA is TGTGCCAGCAGCTGGGCAGGCGTAGAGACCCAGTACTTC.

The chain couples TRBV9 to TRBJ2-5; 9 bases match TRBD2. V shed 3 bases, J shed 13 bases, and the junction held 19 bases outside the gene matches. Germline lookup yields CDR1 SGDLS and CDR2 YYNGEE. The CDR3 totals 16 residues. The CDR3 bases are TGTGCCAGCAGCGAGGGACCACGGGGTAGCGGGGGATTCGTGTACTTC. Protein sequence: CASSEGPRGSGGFVYF.

The genes are TRBV28 and TRBJ2-7; the D gene is possibly TRBD1 (7 bases). The ends were cut back, 11 bases at V and 4 bases at J, with 18 bases in the middle. The CDR3 is 13 amino acids. Looked up from germline, CDR1 is MDHEN and CDR2 is SYDVKM. The CDR3 sequence: CAYGEAGGYEQYF. As DNA, the CDR3 is TGTGCCTATGGGGAGGCAGGGGGATACGAGCAGTACTTC.

This chain uses TRBV11-2 with TRBJ2-7; maybe TRBD1 (6 bases). The CDR3 extends over 15 amino acids. The V and J ends lost 5 bases and 4 bases respectively, with 18 bases between them. Germline values: CDR1 SGHAT, CDR2 FQNNGV. The CDR3 spells CASSLSLDSVYEQYF. DNA for the CDR3: TGTGCCAGCAGCCTCAGTCTGGACAGTGTTTACGAGCAGTACTTC.

DNA of the CDR3: TGCGCCAGCAGCTCGGGGACAGGGGGCCAGCCCCAGCATTTT. Its translation: CASSSGTGGQPQHF. The chain joins TRBV5-1 to TRBJ1-5; 12 positions match TRBD1. V lost 3 bases, J lost 7 bases, and 2 bases stayed unmatched. This CDR3 is built from 14 residues. CDR1 and CDR2 from the germline V gene are SGHRS and YFSETQ. Full variable domain (missing parts from reference TRBV5-1 and TRBJ1-5): KAGVTQTPRYLIKTRGQQVTLSCSPISGHRSVSWYQQTPGQGLQFLFEYFSETQRNKGNFPGRFSGRQFSNSRSEMNVSTLELGDSALYLCASSSGTGGQPQHFGDGTRLSIL.

This chain joins TRBV27 and TRBJ2-2, with D tentatively TRBD2 (5 bases). Germline-derived CDR1 and CDR2 are MNHEY and SMNVEV (reference sequence). CDR3 size: 17 residues. Trimming removed 2 bases at V and 3 bases at J, with 16 bases between. CDR3 protein: CASSLSVASRDTGELFF. The CDR3 nucleotides read TGTGCCAGCAGTTTAAGCGTGGCTAGCCGAGACACCGGGGAGCTGTTTTTT.

The V call is TRBV7-9, the J call TRBJ2-1; 10 bases are shared with TRBD2. The J segment lost 9 bases and the V segment lost 1 base, leaving 12 bases of the junction unmatched. CDR3 length: 17 residues. In germline, CDR1 is SEHNR, CDR2 FQNEAQ (reference sequence). CDR3 residues: CASSLGKGSSGGAEQFF. CDR3 bases: TGTGCCAGCAGCTTAGGGAAGGGCTCTAGCGGGGGTGCTGAGCAGTTCTTC.

The chain joins TRBV9 to TRBJ1-1; D perhaps matches TRBD1 (6 bases). The V and J ends lost 3 bases and 4 bases respectively, with 16 bases between them. The CDR3 loop spans 15 amino acids. Per the germline V gene, CDR1 is SGDLS and CDR2 is YYNGEE. For the CDR3, the DNA is TGTGCCAGCAGCGCTTGGGGAGGGGGGGGCACTGAAGCTTTCTTT. This translates into CASSAWGGGGTEAFF.

The V and J genes are TRBV19 and TRBJ2-1; 9 positions agree with TRBD1. The CDR3 consists of 14 residues. From germline, CDR1 is LNHDA and CDR2 SQIVND (reference sequence). V shed 5 bases and J 5 bases; nucleotides not matched to a gene: 4. CDR3 loop: CASSSWTGDNEQFF. As DNA, the CDR3 is TGTGCCAGTAGTTCCTGGACAGGGGACAATGAGCAGTTCTTC.

The gene calls are TRBV28 and TRBJ1-5, with D perhaps matching TRBD1 (5 bases). V was clipped by 6 bases and J by 8 bases, with 14 bases between them. CDR1 and CDR2 from the germline V gene are MDHEN and SYDVKM. CDR3 length equals 13 residues. The CDR3 protein is CASRPGVLEPQHF. CDR3 nucleotides: TGTGCCAGCAGACCGGGGGTTCTGGAGCCCCAGCATTTT.

The chain has TRBV10-3 and TRBJ1-4, with D uncertain. V lost 2 bases to trimming and J lost 6 bases, with 7 bases between them. Germline-derived CDR1 and CDR2 are ENHRY and SYGVKD. The CDR3 covers 13 residues. CDR3 protein: CAISEMEDEKLFF. The CDR3 nucleotides read TGTGCCATCAGTGAGATGGAGGATGAAAAACTGTTTTTT.

The chain combines TRBV2 with TRBJ2-7, with D possibly TRBD2 on 5 matching bases. V dropped 1 base and J dropped 5 bases, with 12 bases sitting between them. Germline V lookup: CDR1 SNHLY, CDR2 FYNNEI. The CDR3 totals 14 residues. The CDR3 sequence is CASSEGWIANEQYF. CDR3 coding DNA: TGTGCCAGCAGTGAAGGGTGGATAGCGAACGAGCAGTACTTC.

The chain uses TRBV28 and TRBJ1-4, with 7 bases fitting TRBD1. Germline V lookup: CDR1 MDHEN, CDR2 SYDVKM. V dropped 2 bases and J dropped 5; count of bases not matched to a gene: 5. The CDR3 is 15 amino acids. The chain's CDR3 is CASSLDTGVNEKLFF. The CDR3 DNA sequence: TGTGCCAGCAGTTTAGATACAGGGGTCAATGAAAAACTGTTTTTT.

The CDR3 sequence: CASSFKDGTEAFF. For the CDR3, the DNA is TGTGCCAGCAGCTTCAAAGACGGGACTGAAGCTTTCTTT. The gene calls are TRBV11-2 and TRBJ1-1; no clear D gene. CDR1 and CDR2 from the germline V gene are SGHAT and FQNNGV. Trimming shortened V by 3 bases and J by 5 bases, and 10 bases separated the two germline ends. CDR3 length: 13 residues. The full variable domain, in which reference TRBV11-2 and TRBJ1-1 provide the parts outside the CDR3, is EAGVAQSPRYKIIEKRQSVAFWCNPISGHATLYWYQQILGQGPKLLIQFQNNGVVDDSQLPKDRFSAERLKGVDSTLKIQPAKLEDSAVYLCASSFKDGTEAFFGQGTRLTVV.

This rearrangement joins TRBV6-1 to TRBJ1-1; no clear D gene. Trimming pared 6 bases from V and 5 bases from J, leaving 16 bases between. This CDR3 contains 14 residues. Germline V gives CDR1 MNHNS, CDR2 SASEGT. The CDR3 is CASRLGLEGTEAFF. Written as DNA, the CDR3 is TGTGCCAGCAGGTTAGGACTGGAGGGTACTGAAGCTTTCTTT.

This chain links TRBV28 with TRBJ2-1; TRBD2 matches 9 bases. CDR3 size: 13 residues. CDR1 MDHEN and CDR2 SYDVKM come from the germline V gene. The ends lost 7 bases at V and 6 bases at J; junction bases unmatched: 4. The CDR3 DNA reads as TGTGCCAGCATAGCGGGGGTCCCCAATGAGCAGTTCTTC. This gives the protein CASIAGVPNEQFF. The full variable domain, in which reference TRBV28 and TRBJ2-1 provide the parts outside the CDR3, is DVKVTQSSRYLVKRTGEKVFLECVQDMDHENMFWYRQDPGLGLRLIYFSYDVKMKEKGDIPEGYSVSREKKERFSLILESASTNQTSMYLCASIAGVPNEQFFGPGTRLTVL.

This chain uses TRBV7-9 with TRBJ2-1; a weak D match, TRBD2 (5 bases). Trimming took off 2 bases at V and 6 bases at J, with 14 bases between the two ends. The V gene's germline CDR1 is SEHNR and CDR2 FQNEAQ (reference sequence). The CDR3 has 15 amino acids. DNA of the CDR3: TGTGCCAGCAGCTTACCGGGGATAAGCCTCAATGAGCAGTTCTTC. Residues: CASSLPGISLNEQFF.

This chain connects TRBV7-9 to TRBJ1-1; 7 nucleotides line up with TRBD1. Germline CDR1 and CDR2: SEHNR and FQNEAQ (reference sequence). J was trimmed by 5 bases and V by 3 bases; bases with no gene match: 6. CDR3 length equals 14 residues. DNA for the CDR3: TGTGCCAGCAGCTTTCGACAGGGAACTACTGAAGCTTTCTTT. It encodes CASSFRQGTTEAFF.

This chain connects TRBV25-1 to TRBJ2-2; 9 nucleotides agree with TRBD1. CDR1 and CDR2 from the germline V gene are MGHDK and SYGVNS. The CDR3 covers 16 residues. The J segment lost 1 base and the V segment lost 4 bases, leaving 4 bases of the junction unmatched. The CDR3 spells CASSATGGLNTGELFF. The CDR3 coding sequence is TGTGCCAGCAGTGCAACAGGGGGCCTGAACACCGGGGAGCTGTTTTTT.

The chain recombines TRBV11-2 with TRBJ2-2, with 13 nucleotides matching TRBD2. The CDR3 covers 17 residues. Trimming removed 1 base from V and 4 bases from J; junction bases left unmatched: 3. Germline assignment: CDR1 SGHAT and CDR2 FQNNGV. The CDR3: CASSLVGLAGSTGELFF. The CDR3 DNA reads TGTGCCAGCAGCTTAGTGGGACTAGCGGGAAGCACCGGGGAGCTGTTTTTT.

The chain joins TRBV5-1 to TRBJ2-1, with unresolved D. V was cut by 0 bases and J by 0 bases, with 10 bases left in between. The germline V gene encodes CDR1 SGHRS and CDR2 YFSETQ. This CDR3 region has 16 residues. CDR3 residues: CASSLGQTSSYNEQFF. The CDR3 DNA follows: TGCGCCAGCAGCTTGGGACAAACGAGCTCCTACAATGAGCAGTTCTTC.

The chain combines TRBV27 with TRBJ2-3; D gene uncertain. This CDR3 is 13 amino acids long. Germline values: CDR1 MNHEY, CDR2 SMNVEV (reference sequence). V was trimmed by 3 bases and J by 2 bases, leaving 6 bases between them. The CDR3 nucleotides read TGTGCCAGCAGTTTGGCAGTCACAGATACGCAGTATTTT. Translating it yields CASSLAVTDTQYF.

The rearrangement joins TRBV9 to TRBJ1-1; tentative D call: TRBD1 (5 bases). Trimming took off 0 bases at V and 5 bases at J, with 8 bases between the two ends. The CDR3 totals 13 residues. Germline values: CDR1 SGDLS, CDR2 YYNGEE. The CDR3 bases are TGTGCCAGCAGCGTAGGGGGGAGGACTGAAGCTTTCTTT. Its translation: CASSVGGRTEAFF. The entire variable domain, with the rest obtained from reference TRBV9 and TRBJ1-1, is as follows: DSGVTQTPKHLITATGQRVTLRCSPRSGDLSVYWYQQSLDQGLQFLIQYYNGEERAKGNILERFSAQQFPDLHSELNLSSLELGDSALYFCASSVGGRTEAFFGQGTRLTVV.

The rearrangement joins TRBV10-3 to TRBJ2-5; TRBD1 matches at 7 bases. The germline V gene encodes CDR1 ENHRY and CDR2 SYGVKD. J gave up 5 bases and V 3 bases, and 3 bases lay outside the gene matches. The CDR3 is 13 residues long. CDR3 in amino acids: CAISETGDETQYF. As DNA, the CDR3 is TGTGCCATCAGTGAAACAGGGGATGAGACCCAGTACTTC.

The chain recombines TRBV5-5 with TRBJ2-7, with TRBD1 matching 7 bases. The CDR3 runs 14 residues. Germline CDR1 reads SGHKS; CDR2 reads YYEKEE (reference sequence). The ends lost 4 bases at V and 6 bases at J; junction bases unmatched: 10. The CDR3 spells CASSPQDRRLEQYF. The CDR3, as DNA: TGTGCCAGCAGCCCACAGGACAGGAGACTCGAGCAGTACTTC.

This chain links TRBV15 with TRBJ1-6; a possible D gene is TRBD1 (6 bases). Germline V gene sequence: CDR1 LNHNV, CDR2 YYDKDF (reference sequence). V was shortened by 0 bases and J by 9 bases, with 21 bases between the two germline ends. The CDR3 runs 18 residues. The CDR3 sequence is CATSRDQETGLKTSPLHF. As DNA, the CDR3 is TGTGCCACCAGCAGAGATCAAGAGACAGGCCTAAAGACTTCACCCCTCCACTTT.

V gene TRBV2 combines with J gene TRBJ2-7, with TRBD2 matching 10 bases. CDR3 length: 16 amino acids. Germline V lookup: CDR1 SNHLY, CDR2 FYNNEI. V gave up 0 bases and J gave up 4 bases; unmatched junction bases: 6. The CDR3 nucleotides read TGTGCCAGCAGTGAAGCAAGTAGCGGGAGGTCATACGAGCAGTACTTC. This codes for CASSEASSGRSYEQYF.

The chain has TRBV2 and TRBJ2-3; D is perhaps TRBD2 (7 bases). The V gene's germline CDR1 is SNHLY and CDR2 FYNNEI. Trimming shortened V by 8 bases and J by 11 bases, and 23 bases separated the two germline ends. The CDR3 has 14 amino acids. CDR3 nucleotide sequence: TGTGCCAGCCGGCTGAGGCGGGGGCCCGGGGGGCAGTATTTT. Its protein product is CASRLRRGPGGQYF.